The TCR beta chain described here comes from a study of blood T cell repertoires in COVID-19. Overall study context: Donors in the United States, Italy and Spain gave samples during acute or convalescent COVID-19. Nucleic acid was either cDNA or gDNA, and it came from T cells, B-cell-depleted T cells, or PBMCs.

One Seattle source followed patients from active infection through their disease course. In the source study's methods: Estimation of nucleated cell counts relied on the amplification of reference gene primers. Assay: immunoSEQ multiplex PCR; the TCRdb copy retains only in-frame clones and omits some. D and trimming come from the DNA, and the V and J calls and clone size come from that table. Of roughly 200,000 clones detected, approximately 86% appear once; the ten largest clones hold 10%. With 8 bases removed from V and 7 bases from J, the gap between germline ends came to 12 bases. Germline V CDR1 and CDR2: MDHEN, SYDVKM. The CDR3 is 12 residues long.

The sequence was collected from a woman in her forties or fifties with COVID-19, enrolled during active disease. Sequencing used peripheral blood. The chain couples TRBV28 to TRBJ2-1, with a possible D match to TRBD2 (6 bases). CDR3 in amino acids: CASLGTRNEQFF. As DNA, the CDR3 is TGTGCCAGCCTCGGGACTCGAAATGAGCAGTTCTTC.